This passage covers 29 T cell receptor beta chains from one sample sequenced in a study of graft-versus-host responses after intestinal transplantation. Which antigens these TCRs recognize remains unknown. Assay used: immunoSEQ multiplex PCR; TCRdb lists only in-frame clones, some missing. The repertoire includes around 100,000 clones, roughly 84% of them detected once, and over 0.75% sits in the top ten. Sequencing was performed on unstimulated CD4+ T cells sorted from spleen or lymph node cells, taken before transplant. The receptors were sampled from a human donor who was the organ donor for an intestinal transplant.

Regarding this clone: Other DNA sequences in the same sample also yield this CDR3. J is TRBJ1-1 and V is TRBV27; 9 nucleotides align to TRBD1. CDR1 and CDR2 (germline): MNHEY, SMNVEV (reference sequence). The CDR3 contains 15 residues. With 4 bases clipped from V and 4 bases from J, the junction kept 7 bases outside the gene matches. CDR3 sequence: CASSSRDRVITEAFF. The CDR3, as DNA: TGTGCCAGCAGTTCCAGGGACAGGGTAATCACTGAAGCTTTCTTT.

The V and J genes are TRBV28 and TRBJ1-5, with D tentatively TRBD1 (5 bases). Germline CDR1 is MDHEN and CDR2 is SYDVKM. The length of the CDR3 is 14 residues. The V gene lost 7 bases and the J gene lost 7 bases, with 17 bases spanning the gap. The CDR3 protein is CASIQTSGPQPQHF. CDR3 DNA sequence: TGTGCCAGCATTCAAACGTCAGGGCCCCAGCCCCAGCATTTT.

This chain links TRBV21-1 with TRBJ1-2. TRBV21-1 is reported as a pseudogene. This CDR3 contains 13 residues. CDR3 sequence (DNA): TGTGCCAGCAGCAAAGCTAGGATCTATGGCTACACCTTC. Its protein product is CASSKARIYGYTF.

V and J are TRBV10-3 and TRBJ2-1; possible D gene TRBD2, 6 bases. V lost 4 bases and J lost 9, with 19 bases in between. The germline V gene has CDR1 ENHRY and CDR2 SYGVKD. The CDR3 has 15 amino acids. The CDR3 DNA reads TGTGCCATCAGTGGCGGGACGGGGATCGGGGGTGAGCAGTTCTTC. It is translated as CAISGGTGIGGEQFF.

The chain couples TRBV5-1 to TRBJ1-1; D not resolved. CDR3 length: 14 residues. CDR1 is SGHRS and CDR2 is YFSETQ in the germline V gene. V lost 1 base, J lost 5 bases, and 12 bases lay in between. The chain's CDR3 is CASSLKEAGTEAFF. The CDR3 DNA reads as TGCGCCAGCAGCTTGAAGGAAGCTGGGACTGAAGCTTTCTTT.

The table lists this clone with a count of one. V and J are TRBV6-1 and TRBJ1-5; no clear D. Trimming took off 6 bases at V and 3 bases at J, with 12 bases between the two ends. This CDR3 has 14 amino acids. Germline lookup yields CDR1 MNHNS and CDR2 SASEGT. In nucleotides, the CDR3 is TGTGCCAGCAGCCTGACGGGGTTCAATCAGCCCCAGCATTTT. This encodes CASSLTGFNQPQHF.

V gene TRBV5-1 combines with J gene TRBJ2-5; no firm D call. The CDR3 is 12 amino acids. Germline CDR1 and CDR2: SGHRS and YFSETQ. The germline V and J ends were trimmed by 0 bases and 5 bases, with 5 bases remaining between them. The chain's CDR3 is CASSLDLETQYF. CDR3 DNA sequence: TGCGCCAGCAGCTTGGACCTGGAGACCCAGTACTTC.

This sequence joins TRBV25-1 and TRBJ1-5; 10 positions agree with TRBD1. Germline V lookup: CDR1 MGHDK, CDR2 SYGVNS. The V segment lost 4 bases and the J segment 11 bases; nucleotides outside the gene matches: 8. The CDR3 extends over 14 amino acids. The CDR3 here is CASSGTGGPSSQHF. CDR3 bases: TGTGCCAGCAGTGGGACAGGGGGGCCTAGTTCCCAGCATTTT.

The chain employs TRBV9 and TRBJ2-5, with no clear D. Germline loops: CDR1 SGDLS, CDR2 YYNGEE. V was trimmed by 0 bases and J by 3 bases, leaving 9 bases between them. The CDR3 is made up of 14 amino acids. The CDR3 DNA follows: TGTGCCAGCAGCGTAGGGGCAGCGAAAGAGACCCAGTACTTC. Encoded protein: CASSVGAAKETQYF. Supplemented by reference TRBV9 and TRBJ2-5, the full variable domain reads DSGVTQTPKHLITATGQRVTLRCSPRSGDLSVYWYQQSLDQGLQFLIQYYNGEERAKGNILERFSAQQFPDLHSELNLSSLELGDSALYFCASSVGAAKETQYFGPGTRLLVL.

The V and J genes are TRBV9 and TRBJ2-3; 12 nucleotides agree with TRBD1. V lost 3 bases to trimming and J lost 1 base; unmatched junction nucleotides: 9. The CDR3 covers 18 residues. The germline gives CDR1 SGDLS, CDR2 YYNGEE. CDR3 sequence reads: CASSARDRGQWGTDTQYF. In nucleotides, the CDR3 is TGTGCCAGCAGCGCCCGGGACAGGGGGCAGTGGGGCACAGATACGCAGTATTTT.

This clone has a single count. This sequence joins TRBV5-4 and TRBJ2-1; tentative D call: TRBD2 (7 bases). Trimming stripped 1 base from V and 4 bases from J, with 12 bases between. There are 15 residues in the CDR3. Germline V lookup: CDR1 SGHNT, CDR2 YYREEE (reference sequence). The DNA of the CDR3 is TGTGCCAGCAGCTTGCACGGGGGGCCTTACAATGAGCAGTTCTTC. It yields the protein CASSLHGGPYNEQFF.

V and J are TRBV6-5 and TRBJ2-5; D is possibly TRBD1 or TRBD2 (5 bases each). This CDR3 region has 15 residues. Germline lookup yields CDR1 MNHEY and CDR2 SVGAGI. V was pared by 6 bases and J by 1 base, with 15 bases between. CDR3 sequence (DNA): TGTGCCAGCAGGCCGGATCAGGGACCCCAAGAGACCCAGTACTTC. Translation gives CASRPDQGPQETQYF.

CDR3 sequence reads: CASSLGSENTGELFF. Here the CDR3 DNA reads TGCGCCAGCAGCTTGGGTTCCGAGAACACCGGGGAGCTGTTTTTT. The chain has TRBV5-1 and TRBJ2-2, with no clear D. There are 15 residues in the CDR3. Trimming left V 0 bases short and J 1 base short, with 7 bases between. CDR1 and CDR2 (germline): SGHRS, YFSETQ.

The chain uses TRBV5-1 and TRBJ2-7; no reliable D call. The CDR3 covers 14 residues. Looked up from germline, CDR1 is SGHRS and CDR2 is YFSETQ. V lost 7 bases to trimming and J lost 2 bases, with 16 bases between them. CDR3 region: CASRLNALTYEQYF. The DNA of the CDR3 is TGCGCCAGCCGCCTTAATGCCCTTACCTACGAGCAGTACTTC.

This chain connects TRBV7-9 to TRBJ1-2; no reliable D call. CDR3 length equals 15 residues. Germline assignment: CDR1 SEHNR and CDR2 FQNEAQ (reference sequence). V lost 1 base and J 0 bases, leaving 9 bases between the germline ends. CDR3 sequence (DNA): TGTGCCAGCAGCTTAGTCGGGGTAGCTAACTATGGCTACACCTTC. Translation: CASSLVGVANYGYTF.

V gene TRBV9 combines with J gene TRBJ2-1, with 10 bases matching TRBD2. The CDR3 has 19 amino acids. V was clipped by 4 bases and J by 0 bases; unmatched bases: 13. CDR1 is SGDLS, CDR2 YYNGEE, per germline. DNA for the CDR3: TGTGCCAGCAGCCGATCGACTAGCGGGCGAAACAGCTCCTACAATGAGCAGTTCTTC. Translation: CASSRSTSGRNSSYNEQFF.

The count of this clone is one. The V gene is TRBV5-1, the J gene TRBJ2-1; D unresolved. CDR3 length equals 13 residues. Trimming shortened V by 1 base and J by 4 bases, and 6 bases separated the two germline ends. The V gene's germline CDR1 is SGHRS and CDR2 YFSETQ. In DNA, the CDR3 is TGCGCCAGCAGCTTGACGGGTTACAATGAGCAGTTCTTC. As protein: CASSLTGYNEQFF.

CDR3 bases: TGTGCCAGCAGCGTTGGATATGAAGGACAGTATAGCAATCAGCCCCAGCATTTT. Amino acid sequence: CASSVGYEGQYSNQPQHF. The chain couples TRBV7-3 to TRBJ1-5; TRBD1 might be the D (6 bases). CDR1 and CDR2 (germline): SGHTA, FQGTGA. V dropped 5 bases and J dropped 0 bases, with 20 bases sitting between them. This CDR3 contains 18 residues.

The rearrangement links TRBV27 to TRBJ2-1, with 11 bases that match TRBD2. There are 17 residues in the CDR3. Losses at the gene ends were 2 bases for V and 0 bases for J; bases not matched to a gene: 3. Germline assignment: CDR1 MNHEY and CDR2 SMNVEV (reference sequence). DNA of the CDR3: TGTGCCAGCAGTTTACGACTAGCGGGAAGCTCCTACAATGAGCAGTTCTTC. Its protein product is CASSLRLAGSSYNEQFF.

V gene TRBV7-9 combines with J gene TRBJ2-3; the D gene is possibly TRBD2 (7 bases). The CDR3 is made up of 16 amino acids. Per the germline V gene, CDR1 is SEHNR and CDR2 is FQNEAQ (reference sequence). V was trimmed by 0 bases and J by 1 base, leaving 11 bases between them. This CDR3 reads CASSLAGGPRTDTQYF. Here the CDR3 DNA reads TGTGCCAGCAGCTTAGCGGGGGGGCCCCGCACAGATACGCAGTATTTT.

V and J are TRBV5-1 and TRBJ2-4, with 11 bases that match TRBD2. Trimming cost V 0 bases and J 7 bases; bases outside gene matches: 6. The CDR3 consists of 16 residues. Germline V gives CDR1 SGHRS, CDR2 YFSETQ. CDR3 nucleotide sequence: TGCGCCAGCAGCTTGGAAGGTAGCGGGGGGGGTAACATTCAGTACTTC. It codes for CASSLEGSGGGNIQYF. The whole variable domain, remainder taken from reference TRBV5-1 and TRBJ2-4, is KAGVTQTPRYLIKTRGQQVTLSCSPISGHRSVSWYQQTPGQGLQFLFEYFSETQRNKGNFPGRFSGRQFSNSRSEMNVSTLELGDSALYLCASSLEGSGGGNIQYFGAGTRLSVL.

The chain uses TRBV28 and TRBJ1-5, with D possibly TRBD1 on 6 matching bases. CDR1 is MDHEN, CDR2 SYDVKM, per germline. With 3 bases removed from V and 0 bases from J, the gap between germline ends came to 15 bases. This CDR3 region has 17 residues. CDR3 nucleotide sequence: TGTGCCAGCAGTTTGGCACAGGGCCTAAATAGCAATCAGCCCCAGCATTTT. This gives the protein CASSLAQGLNSNQPQHF.

The rearrangement joins TRBV30 to TRBJ1-1; 8 bases are shared with TRBD1. The CDR3 sequence is 14 residues long. Trimming at V came to 5 bases and at J to 1 base, leaving 6 bases not matched to a gene. Germline assignment: CDR1 GTSNPN and CDR2 SVGIG (reference sequence). This CDR3 reads CAWGTGGGNTEAFF. DNA for the CDR3: TGTGCCTGGGGAACAGGGGGGGGGAACACTGAAGCTTTCTTT.

V and J are TRBV10-3 and TRBJ2-3; maybe TRBD2 (6 bases). The V end was cut by 6 bases, the J end by 2 bases, with 12 bases between. There are 14 residues in the CDR3. Germline assignment: CDR1 ENHRY and CDR2 SYGVKD. The CDR3 DNA sequence: TGTGCCATCAGATCCGGGACTCCCACAGATACGCAGTATTTT. Protein sequence: CAIRSGTPTDTQYF.

The chain couples TRBV6-6 to TRBJ2-5; D uncertain. Deletions cut 0 bases from V and 1 base from J, with 6 bases between. Germline V gives CDR1 MNHNY, CDR2 SVGAGI (reference sequence). CDR3 length: 14 residues. CDR3: CASSYSSVQETQYF. CDR3 coding DNA: TGTGCCAGCAGTTACTCGTCCGTCCAAGAGACCCAGTACTTC.

CDR3 loop: CASSSPDFRNNQPQHF. The CDR3 DNA is TGTGCCAGCAGTTCTCCGGACTTTCGTAATAATCAGCCCCAGCATTTT. This chain connects TRBV28 to TRBJ1-5; D unclear. There are 16 residues in the CDR3. V lost 4 bases to trimming and J lost 4 bases, with 17 bases between them. Germline V gene data show CDR1 as MDHEN and CDR2 as SYDVKM. The complete variable domain, with remaining parts taken from reference TRBV28 and TRBJ1-5, reads DVKVTQSSRYLVKRTGEKVFLECVQDMDHENMFWYRQDPGLGLRLIYFSYDVKMKEKGDIPEGYSVSREKKERFSLILESASTNQTSMYLCASSSPDFRNNQPQHFGDGTRLSIL.

The chain employs TRBV2 and TRBJ1-3, with D hard to call. Trimming left V 7 bases short and J 1 base short, with 11 bases between. This CDR3 is 14 amino acids long. Per germline, CDR1 SNHLY and CDR2 FYNNEI. CDR3 nucleotide sequence: TGTGCCAGCAAAGCCGTCGGGTCTGGAAACACCATATATTTT. This gives the protein CASKAVGSGNTIYF.

The chain is built from TRBV5-1 and TRBJ2-3; the match to TRBD2 covers 12 bases. The CDR3 is made up of 14 amino acids. CDR1 is SGHRS and CDR2 is YFSETQ in the germline V gene. The V segment lost 6 bases and the J segment 5 bases; nucleotides outside the gene matches: 4. CDR3 residues: CASIRLAGEDTQYF. The CDR3 bases are TGCGCCAGCATTAGACTAGCGGGGGAAGATACGCAGTATTTT.

This chain links TRBV25-1 with TRBJ1-5, with D unclear. The CDR3 contains 15 residues. The germline gives CDR1 MGHDK, CDR2 SYGVNS. V shed 6 bases and J shed 6 bases, with 18 bases lying between them. In nucleotides, the CDR3 is TGTGCCAGCAGCGGACCGGAGGAAGGGAGTCAGCCCCAGCATTTT. Translation: CASSGPEEGSQPQHF.